These 13 T cell receptor beta chains came from one sample sequenced in a study of T-cell memory formation after mild COVID-19. TCRdb re-called the 5' RACE reads through MiXCR, storing one row per CDR3 protein. The sample yields fewer than 200,000 distinct CDR3 sequences, about an eighth seen once. Source material: PBMCs or a T cell subset sorted from them (not recorded which). The receptors stem from a man younger than 35 who had mild COVID-19 (a few samples of this study predate the infection). Cell type and time point are not known.

A few counts support this clonotype. The V and J genes are TRBV5-1 and TRBJ2-5, with 7 positions matching TRBD1. This CDR3 has 15 residues. CDR1 SGHRS and CDR2 YFSETQ come from the germline V gene. The trim removed 4 bases at V and 1 base at J, leaving 7 bases unmatched. The CDR3 DNA is TGCGCCAGCAGCCGGACGGGACAGATCCAAGAGACCCAGTACTTC. It codes for CASSRTGQIQETQYF.

The rearrangement links TRBV6-6 to TRBJ2-5; 10 bases are a match to TRBD2. The CDR3 consists of 14 residues. The ends lost 8 bases at V and 2 bases at J; junction bases unmatched: 5. Germline V lookup: CDR1 MNHNY, CDR2 SVGAGI (reference sequence). In DNA, the CDR3 is TGTGCCAGCCGGGATAGCGGGGGGCAAGAGACCCAGTACTTC. As protein: CASRDSGGQETQYF.

This clonotype was counted many times. The rearrangement uses TRBV11-2 and TRBJ1-5; no clear D gene. Germline V lookup: CDR1 SGHAT, CDR2 FQNNGV. V shed 1 base and J shed 4 bases, with 8 bases lying between them. The CDR3 extends over 14 amino acids. The CDR3 sequence is CASSLGAGNQPQHF. CDR3 bases: TGTGCCAGCAGCTTAGGGGCGGGTAATCAGCCCCAGCATTTT.

The rearrangement joins TRBV6-5 to TRBJ2-7; D unclear. Trimming cost V 10 bases and J 0 bases, with 7 bases left between them. Germline CDR1 reads MNHEY; CDR2 reads SVGAGI. This CDR3 region has 11 residues. CDR3 DNA sequence: TGTGCCACCCGGAGCTCCTACGAGCAGTACTTC. Its protein is CATRSSYEQYF.

This sequence joins TRBV7-9 and TRBJ2-2, with 7 bases that match TRBD1. The V gene's germline CDR1 is SEHNR and CDR2 FQNEAQ (reference sequence). The V segment lost 5 bases and the J segment 5 bases; nucleotides outside the gene matches: 8. The CDR3 extends over 15 amino acids. CDR3 in amino acids: CASSDRDSQTGELFF. DNA of the CDR3: TGTGCCAGCAGCGACCGGGACAGCCAAACCGGGGAGCTGTTTTTT.

The chain recombines TRBV27 with TRBJ2-7; D unresolved. V shed 7 bases and J shed 4 bases, with 11 bases lying between them. Germline assignment: CDR1 MNHEY and CDR2 SMNVEV (reference sequence). The CDR3 loop spans 12 amino acids. This CDR3 is CASTILGYEQYV. The CDR3 DNA reads TGTGCCAGCACAATTCTGGGATACGAGCAGTACGTC.

V gene TRBV14 combines with J gene TRBJ2-5; 8 nucleotides match TRBD2. Per germline, CDR1 SGHDN and CDR2 FVKESK. Unmatched junction bases numbered 8, after V lost 3 bases and J lost 5 bases. CDR3 length equals 15 residues. The CDR3 region has the DNA TGTGCCAGCAGCCACCTAAGCGGGGGAAGTGAGACCCAGTACTTC. Protein: CASSHLSGGSETQYF. Drawing the rest from reference TRBV14 and TRBJ2-5, the complete variable domain is EAGVTQFPSHSVIEKGQTVTLRCDPISGHDNLYWYRRVMGKEIKFLLHFVKESKQDESGMPNNRFLAERTGGTYSTLKVQPAELEDSGVYFCASSHLSGGSETQYFGPGTRLLVL.

V is TRBV7-2 and J is TRBJ2-1; the match to TRBD1 covers 9 bases. The CDR3 runs to 15 residues. Germline V gives CDR1 SGHTA, CDR2 FQGNSA. Trimming removed 5 bases from V and 0 bases from J; junction bases left unmatched: 2. The CDR3 DNA is TGTGCCAGCAGCAAGGGACAGGGCTCCTACAATGAGCAGTTCTTC. Translated, it gives CASSKGQGSYNEQFF.

The CDR3 loop is CASSFSGAAGTEAFF. CDR3 nucleotides: TGTGCCAGCAGCTTCTCGGGGGCCGCGGGCACTGAAGCTTTCTTT. This sequence joins TRBV7-8 and TRBJ1-1; weak D call: TRBD1 (6 bases). The CDR3 runs 15 residues. The germline CDR1 and CDR2 sequences are SGHVS and FQNEAQ. V lost 3 bases and J lost 4, with 15 bases in between.

The chain carries TRBV7-3 and TRBJ1-1; 10 bases are a match to TRBD1. Per the germline V gene, CDR1 is SGHTA and CDR2 is FQGTGA. The CDR3 has 15 amino acids. V was pared by 6 bases and J by 3 bases, with 7 bases of the junction left unmatched. The CDR3 nucleotides are TGTGCCAGCAGTCCGACAGGGGGCGGGTACACTGAAGCTTTCTTT. It yields the protein CASSPTGGGYTEAFF. The full variable domain, rest sourced from reference TRBV7-3 and TRBJ1-1, is GAGVSQTPSNKVTEKGKYVELRCDPISGHTALYWYRQSLGQGPEFLIYFQGTGAADDSGLPNDRFFAVRPEGSVSTLKIQRTERGDSAVYLCASSPTGGGYTEAFFGQGTRLTVV.

As DNA, the CDR3 is TGTGCCAGCACCTCCAGGGCTCGACCTGCAACTAATGAAAAACTGTTTTTT. Amino acid sequence: CASTSRARPATNEKLFF. V and J are TRBV7-9 and TRBJ1-4; D possibly corresponds to TRBD1 (5 bases). This CDR3 is built from 17 residues. Trimming stripped 7 bases from V and 0 bases from J, with 18 bases between. In germline, CDR1 is SEHNR, CDR2 FQNEAQ (reference sequence).

This clonotype was detected only a few times. This sequence joins TRBV3-1 and TRBJ2-7; possible D gene TRBD1, 5 bases. The CDR3 extends over 17 amino acids. V lost 0 bases, J lost 0 bases, and 15 bases lay in between. Germline lookup yields CDR1 LGHDT and CDR2 YNNKEL (reference sequence). CDR3 sequence reads: CASSQDLSPGYSYEQYF. The CDR3 region has the DNA TGTGCCAGCAGCCAAGATCTTTCCCCAGGGTACTCCTACGAGCAGTACTTC.

The chain uses TRBV24-1 and TRBJ1-2; maybe TRBD1 (5 bases). Germline CDR1 and CDR2: KGHDR and SFDVKD. V lost 6 bases and J lost 7, with 11 bases in between. This CDR3 contains 12 residues. The CDR3, as DNA: TGTGCCACCAGTCGCCAGGGTTTTGGCTACACCTTC. Its translation: CATSRQGFGYTF.